A selection of T cell receptor beta chains follows, all from one sample in a study of cytomegalovirus exposure and HLA in healthy donors. Here immunoSEQ multiplex PCR was the method, and the copy in TCRdb shows in-frame clones only, minus some. Of over 80,000 clones in the sample, approximately 83% were seen once. The sample was PBMCs. The receptors here all came from a man in his fifties in good health and CMV-seronegative. CDR3s include the opening cysteine and the closing phenylalanine or tryptophan. Each record gives: J gene, D gene, clone size, V gene, CDR3 protein, CDR3 DNA. D genes are given only for firm matches. Size is omitted from some rows. Given values are once, few, many or a class for expanded clones.

>TRBJ1-1|TRBD1|NA|TRBV7-3
CASSQGAPPDEAFF
TGTGCCAGCAGCCAGGGGGCCCCGCCGGATGAAGCTTTCTTT
>TRBJ1-2|NA|NA|TRBV7-9
CASSLVDRLTYGYTF
TGTGCCAGCAGCTTAGTCGACAGGCTAACCTATGGCTACACCTTC
>TRBJ1-2|TRBD1|NA|TRBV28
CASSSYRDTGGGYGYTF
TGTGCCAGCAGTTCTTATCGGGATACAGGGGGCGGGTATGGCTACACCTTC
>TRBJ2-5|TRBD1|few|TRBV5-1
CASSLGGQGMETQYF
TGCGCCAGCAGCTTGGGGGGACAGGGGATGGAGACCCAGTACTTC
>TRBJ2-7|TRBD2|NA|TRBV5-1
CASSLVTSGRPRSEQYF
TGCGCCAGCAGCTTGGTAACTAGCGGGAGGCCCCGTAGCGAGCAGTACTTC
>TRBJ2-1|TRBD2|once|TRBV7-2
CASSLDVAGAYNEQFF
TGTGCCAGCAGCTTAGACGTGGCGGGAGCTTACAATGAGCAGTTCTTC
>TRBJ2-6|NA|NA|TRBV7-3
CASSLGPASGANVLTF
TGTGCCAGCAGCTTAGGGCCCGCCTCTGGGGCCAACGTCCTGACTTTC
>TRBJ1-1|NA|NA|TRBV7-3
CASSLRGGMNTEAFF
TGTGCCAGCAGCTTACGGGGAGGGATGAACACTGAAGCTTTCTTT
>TRBJ1-5|TRBD1|NA|TRBV16
CASSLSGQPNQPQHF
TGTGCCAGCAGCCTCTCGGGACAGCCAAATCAGCCCCAGCATTTT
>TRBJ2-7|TRBD1|NA|TRBV6-5
CASSYNRGSSYEQYF
TGTGCCAGCAGTTACAACAGGGGGAGCTCCTACGAGCAGTACTTC
>TRBJ1-1|TRBD1|NA|TRBV7-9
CSSSLARTGQGEAFF
TGTTCCAGCAGCTTAGCTCGGACAGGGCAGGGTGAAGCTTTCTTT
>TRBJ2-2|TRBD1|NA|TRBV29-1
CSVEDGQGADTGELFF
TGCAGCGTTGAAGATGGCCAGGGGGCGGACACCGGGGAGCTGTTTTTT